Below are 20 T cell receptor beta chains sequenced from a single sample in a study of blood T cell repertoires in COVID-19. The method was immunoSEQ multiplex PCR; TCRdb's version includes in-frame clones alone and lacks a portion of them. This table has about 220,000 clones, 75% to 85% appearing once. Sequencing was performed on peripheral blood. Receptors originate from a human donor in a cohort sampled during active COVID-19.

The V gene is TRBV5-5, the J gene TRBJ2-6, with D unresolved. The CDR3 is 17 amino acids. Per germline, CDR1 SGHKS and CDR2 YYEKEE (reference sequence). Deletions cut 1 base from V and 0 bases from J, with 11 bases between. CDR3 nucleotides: TGTGCCAGCAGCTTGAGCCTAGGCTTCTCTGGGGCCAACGTCCTGACTTTC. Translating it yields CASSLSLGFSGANVLTF.

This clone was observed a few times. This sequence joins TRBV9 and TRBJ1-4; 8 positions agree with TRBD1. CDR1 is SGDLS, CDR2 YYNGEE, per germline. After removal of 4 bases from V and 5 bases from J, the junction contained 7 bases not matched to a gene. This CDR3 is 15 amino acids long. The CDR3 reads CASSSPGQANEKLFF. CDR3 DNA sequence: TGTGCCAGCAGCTCCCCGGGACAGGCAAATGAAAAACTGTTTTTT.

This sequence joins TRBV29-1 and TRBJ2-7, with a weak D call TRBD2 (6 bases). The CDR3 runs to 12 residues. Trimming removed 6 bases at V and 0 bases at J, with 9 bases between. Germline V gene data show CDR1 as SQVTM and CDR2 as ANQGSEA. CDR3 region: CSVGGNSYEQYF. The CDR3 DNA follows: TGCAGCGTCGGGGGTAACTCCTACGAGCAGTACTTC.

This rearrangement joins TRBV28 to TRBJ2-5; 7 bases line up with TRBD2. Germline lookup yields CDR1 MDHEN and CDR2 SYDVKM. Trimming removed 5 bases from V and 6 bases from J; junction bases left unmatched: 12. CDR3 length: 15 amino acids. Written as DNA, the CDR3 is TGTGCCAGCAGTGGAGCGGGAACACGGGGGAAGACCCAGTACTTC. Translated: CASSGAGTRGKTQYF.

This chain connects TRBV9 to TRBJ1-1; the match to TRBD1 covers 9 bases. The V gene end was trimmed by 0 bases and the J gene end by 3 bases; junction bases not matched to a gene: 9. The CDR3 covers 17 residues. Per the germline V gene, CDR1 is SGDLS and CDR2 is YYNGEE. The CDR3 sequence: CASSVGGTGTMYTEAFF. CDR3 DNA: TGTGCCAGCAGCGTAGGGGGGACAGGGACCATGTACACTGAAGCTTTCTTT.

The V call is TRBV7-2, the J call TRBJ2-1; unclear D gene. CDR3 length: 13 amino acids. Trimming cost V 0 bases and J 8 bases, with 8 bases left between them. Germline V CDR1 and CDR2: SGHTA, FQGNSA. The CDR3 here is CASSLADGHEQFF. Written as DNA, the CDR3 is TGTGCCAGCAGCTTAGCTGATGGGCATGAGCAGTTCTTC.

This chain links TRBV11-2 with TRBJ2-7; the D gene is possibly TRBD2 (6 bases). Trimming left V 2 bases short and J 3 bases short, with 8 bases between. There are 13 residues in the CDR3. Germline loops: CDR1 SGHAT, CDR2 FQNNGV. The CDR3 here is CASSLPGGYEQYF. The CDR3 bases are TGTGCCAGCAGCTTACCCGGGGGCTACGAGCAGTACTTC.

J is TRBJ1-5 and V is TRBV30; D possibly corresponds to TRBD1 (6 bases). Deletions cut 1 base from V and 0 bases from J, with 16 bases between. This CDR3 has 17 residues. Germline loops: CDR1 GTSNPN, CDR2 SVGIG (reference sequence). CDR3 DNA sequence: TGTGCCTGGAGTGGGGACACGTTCGATTATAGCAATCAGCCCCAGCATTTT. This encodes CAWSGDTFDYSNQPQHF.

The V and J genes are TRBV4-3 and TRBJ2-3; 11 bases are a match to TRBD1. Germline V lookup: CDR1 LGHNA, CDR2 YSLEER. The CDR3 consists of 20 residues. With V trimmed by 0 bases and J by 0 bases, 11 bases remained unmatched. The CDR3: CASSQDSGTGGLPSTDTQYF. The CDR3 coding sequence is TGCGCCAGCAGCCAAGATTCCGGGACAGGGGGTCTTCCTAGCACAGATACGCAGTATTTT.

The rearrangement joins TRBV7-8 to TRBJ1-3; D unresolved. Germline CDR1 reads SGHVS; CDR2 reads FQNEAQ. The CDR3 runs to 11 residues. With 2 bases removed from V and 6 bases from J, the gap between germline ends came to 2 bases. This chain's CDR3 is CASSLLNTIYF. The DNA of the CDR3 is TGTGCCAGCAGCTTACTAAACACCATATATTTT.

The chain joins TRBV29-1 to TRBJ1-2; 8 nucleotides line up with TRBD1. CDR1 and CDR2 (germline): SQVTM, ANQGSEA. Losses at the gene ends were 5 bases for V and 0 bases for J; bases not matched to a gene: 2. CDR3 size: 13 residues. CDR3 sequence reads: CSVSDRANYGYTF. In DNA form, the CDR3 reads TGCAGCGTTTCGGACAGGGCTAACTATGGCTACACCTTC.

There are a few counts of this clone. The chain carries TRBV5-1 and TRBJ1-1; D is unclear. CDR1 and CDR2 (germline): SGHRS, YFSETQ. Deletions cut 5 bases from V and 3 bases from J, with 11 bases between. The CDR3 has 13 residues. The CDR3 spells CASRPIVDTEAFF. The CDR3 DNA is TGCGCCAGCAGACCTATAGTAGACACTGAAGCTTTCTTT.

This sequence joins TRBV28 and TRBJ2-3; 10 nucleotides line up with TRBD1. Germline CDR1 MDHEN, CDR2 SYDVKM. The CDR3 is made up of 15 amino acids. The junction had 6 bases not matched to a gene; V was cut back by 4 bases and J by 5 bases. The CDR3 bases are TGTGCCAGCAGTTCGCGGGACAGGGGAATAGATACGCAGTATTTT. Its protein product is CASSSRDRGIDTQYF.

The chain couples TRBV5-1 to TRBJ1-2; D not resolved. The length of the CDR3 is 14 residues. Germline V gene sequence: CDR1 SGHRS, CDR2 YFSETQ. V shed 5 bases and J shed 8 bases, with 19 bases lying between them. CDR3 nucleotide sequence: TGCGCCAGCAGTTCTGGACCGAGGGTATTGGGCTACACCTTC. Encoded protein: CASSSGPRVLGYTF.

CDR3: CASSYSGGGDEQFF. DNA for the CDR3: TGTGCCAGCAGTTACTCGGGGGGGGGCGATGAGCAGTTCTTC. The rearrangement uses TRBV6-2 or TRBV6-3 and TRBJ2-1; possibly TRBD2 for D (7 bases). Per germline, CDR1 MNHEY and CDR2 SVGEGT. This CDR3 has 14 residues. V gave up 0 bases and J gave up 8 bases, with 11 bases separating them.

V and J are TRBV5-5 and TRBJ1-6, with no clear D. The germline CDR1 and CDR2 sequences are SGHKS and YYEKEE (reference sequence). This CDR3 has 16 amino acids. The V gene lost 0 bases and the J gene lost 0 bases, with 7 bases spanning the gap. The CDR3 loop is CASSLVGSSYNSPLHF. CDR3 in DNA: TGTGCCAGCAGCTTGGTTGGGAGCTCCTATAATTCACCCCTCCACTTT.

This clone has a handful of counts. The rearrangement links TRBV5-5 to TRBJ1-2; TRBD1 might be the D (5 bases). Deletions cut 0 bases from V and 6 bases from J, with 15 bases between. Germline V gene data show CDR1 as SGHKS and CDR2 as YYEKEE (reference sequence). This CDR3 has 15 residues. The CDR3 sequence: CASSLGGREVDGYTF. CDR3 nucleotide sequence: TGTGCCAGCAGCTTGGGTGGCAGGGAGGTAGATGGCTACACCTTC.

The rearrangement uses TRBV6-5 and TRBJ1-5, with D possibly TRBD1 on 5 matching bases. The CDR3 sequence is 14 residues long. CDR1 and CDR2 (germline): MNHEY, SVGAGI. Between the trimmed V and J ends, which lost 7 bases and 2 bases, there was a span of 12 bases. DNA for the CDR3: TGTGCCAGCACCGCGGGGCAGGGCAATCAGCCCCAGCATTTT. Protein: CASTAGQGNQPQHF.

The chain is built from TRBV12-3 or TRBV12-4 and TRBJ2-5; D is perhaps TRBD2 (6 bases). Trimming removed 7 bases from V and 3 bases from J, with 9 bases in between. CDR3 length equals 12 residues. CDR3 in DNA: TGTGCCAGCAAAACGGGGGAAGAGACCCAGTACTTC. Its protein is CASKTGEETQYF.

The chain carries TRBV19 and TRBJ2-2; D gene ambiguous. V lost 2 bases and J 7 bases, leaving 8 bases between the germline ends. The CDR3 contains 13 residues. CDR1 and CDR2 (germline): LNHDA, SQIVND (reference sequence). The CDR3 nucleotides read TGTGCCAGTAGTATAACAACCTTCGGGGAGCTGTTTTTT. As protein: CASSITTFGELFF. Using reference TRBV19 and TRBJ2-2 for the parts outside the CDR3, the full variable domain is DGGITQSPKYLFRKEGQNVTLSCEQNLNHDAMYWYRQDPGQGLRLIYYSQIVNDFQKGDIAEGYSVSREKKESFPLTVTSAQKNPTAFYLCASSITTFGELFFGEGSRLTVL.